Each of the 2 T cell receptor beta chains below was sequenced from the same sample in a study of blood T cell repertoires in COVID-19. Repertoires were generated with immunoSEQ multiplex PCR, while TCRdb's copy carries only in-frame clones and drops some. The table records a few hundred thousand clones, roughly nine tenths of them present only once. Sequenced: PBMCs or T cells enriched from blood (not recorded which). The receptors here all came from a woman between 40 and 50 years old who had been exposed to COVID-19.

The CDR3 here is CASTYTNNSPLHF. The CDR3, as DNA: TGTGCCAGCACTTACACCAATAATTCACCCCTCCACTTT. The V and J genes are TRBV12-3 or TRBV12-4 and TRBJ1-6; D gene unclear. The CDR3 covers 13 residues. The V end was cut by 7 bases, the J end by 5 bases, with 9 bases between.

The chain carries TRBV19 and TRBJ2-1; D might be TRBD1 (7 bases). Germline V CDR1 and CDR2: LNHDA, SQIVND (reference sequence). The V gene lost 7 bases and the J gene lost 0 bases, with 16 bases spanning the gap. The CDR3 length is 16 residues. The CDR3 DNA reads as TGTGCCAGTACGAACGCGCAGGGGGGCTCCTACAATGAGCAGTTCTTC. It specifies CASTNAQGGSYNEQFF.